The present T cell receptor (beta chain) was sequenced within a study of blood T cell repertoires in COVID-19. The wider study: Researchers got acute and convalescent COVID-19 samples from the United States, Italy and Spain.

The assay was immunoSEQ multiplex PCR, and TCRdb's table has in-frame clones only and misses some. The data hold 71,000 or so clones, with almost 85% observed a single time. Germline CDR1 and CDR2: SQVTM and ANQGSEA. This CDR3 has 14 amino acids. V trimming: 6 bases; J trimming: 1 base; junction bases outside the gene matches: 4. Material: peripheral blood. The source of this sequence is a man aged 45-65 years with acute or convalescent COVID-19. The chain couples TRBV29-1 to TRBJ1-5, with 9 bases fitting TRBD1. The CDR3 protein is CSVQQGASNQPQHF. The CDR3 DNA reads TGCAGCGTCCAACAGGGGGCGAGCAATCAGCCCCAGCATTTT.